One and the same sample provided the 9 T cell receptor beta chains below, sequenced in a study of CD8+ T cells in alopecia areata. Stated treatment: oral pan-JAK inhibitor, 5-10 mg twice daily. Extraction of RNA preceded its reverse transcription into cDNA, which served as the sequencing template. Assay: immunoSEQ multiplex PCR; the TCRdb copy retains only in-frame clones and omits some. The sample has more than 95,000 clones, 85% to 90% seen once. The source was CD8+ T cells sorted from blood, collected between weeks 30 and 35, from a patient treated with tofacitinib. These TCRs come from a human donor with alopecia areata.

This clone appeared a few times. Here the CDR3 reads CASSSAGGPYEQYF. The CDR3 DNA follows: TGTGCCAGCAGCTCGGCCGGGGGCCCCTACGAGCAGTACTTC. This chain links TRBV7-9 with TRBJ2-7; D might be TRBD1 or TRBD2, each matching 6 bases. V was clipped by 4 bases and J by 2 bases, with 12 bases between them. The V gene's germline CDR1 is SEHNR and CDR2 FQNEAQ (reference sequence). This CDR3 region has 14 residues.

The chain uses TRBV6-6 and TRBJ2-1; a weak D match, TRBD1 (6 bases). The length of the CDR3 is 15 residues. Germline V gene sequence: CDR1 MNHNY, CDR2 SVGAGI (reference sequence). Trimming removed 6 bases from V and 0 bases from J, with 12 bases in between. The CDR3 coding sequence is TGTGCCAGCAGAAGGGACACCCTCTCCTACAATGAGCAGTTCTTC. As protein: CASRRDTLSYNEQFF.

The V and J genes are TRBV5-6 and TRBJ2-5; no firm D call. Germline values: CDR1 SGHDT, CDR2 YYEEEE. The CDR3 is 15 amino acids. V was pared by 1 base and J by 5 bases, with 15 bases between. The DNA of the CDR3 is TGTGCCAGCAGCTTGATTGCAGATCGGATCGAGACCCAGTACTTC. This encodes CASSLIADRIETQYF.

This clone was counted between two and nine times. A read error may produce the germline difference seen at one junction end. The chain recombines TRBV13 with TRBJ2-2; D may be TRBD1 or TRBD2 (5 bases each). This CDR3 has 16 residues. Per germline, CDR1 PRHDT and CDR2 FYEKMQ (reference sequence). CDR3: CASSIGAGPNTGELFF. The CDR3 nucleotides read TGTGCCAGCAGCATAGGGGCGGGCCCGAACACCGGGGAGCTGTTTTTT.

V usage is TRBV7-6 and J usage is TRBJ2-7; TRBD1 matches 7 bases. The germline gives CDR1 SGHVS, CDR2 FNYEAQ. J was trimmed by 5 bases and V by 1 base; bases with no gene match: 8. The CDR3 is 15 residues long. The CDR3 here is CASSLDRGEPDEQYF. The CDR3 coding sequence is TGTGCCAGCAGCTTAGACAGGGGAGAACCCGACGAGCAGTACTTC.

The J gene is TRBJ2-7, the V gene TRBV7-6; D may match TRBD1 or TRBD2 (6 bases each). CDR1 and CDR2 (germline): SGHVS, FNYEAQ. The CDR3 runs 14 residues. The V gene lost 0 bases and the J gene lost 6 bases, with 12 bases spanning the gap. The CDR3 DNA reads TGTGCCAGCAGCTTAGCGGGGGGCGGTGTCGAGCAGTACTTC. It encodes CASSLAGGGVEQYF.

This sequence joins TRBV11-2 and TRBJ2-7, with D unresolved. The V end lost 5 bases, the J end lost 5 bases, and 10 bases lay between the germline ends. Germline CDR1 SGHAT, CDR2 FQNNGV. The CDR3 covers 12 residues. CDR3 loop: CASSLGLHEQYF. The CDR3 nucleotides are TGTGCCAGCAGCCTGGGGTTGCACGAGCAGTACTTC.

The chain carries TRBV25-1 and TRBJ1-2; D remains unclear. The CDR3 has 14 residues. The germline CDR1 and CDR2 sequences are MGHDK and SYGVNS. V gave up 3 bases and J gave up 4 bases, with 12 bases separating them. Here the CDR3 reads CASSEVGGIYGYTF. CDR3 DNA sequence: TGTGCCAGCAGTGAGGTCGGTGGAATCTATGGCTACACCTTC.

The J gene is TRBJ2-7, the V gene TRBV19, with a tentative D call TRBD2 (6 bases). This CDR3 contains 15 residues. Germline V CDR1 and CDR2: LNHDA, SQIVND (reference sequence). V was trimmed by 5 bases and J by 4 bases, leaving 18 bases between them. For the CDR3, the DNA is TGTGCCAGTAGTCCAATACCGGGAGAGGTGTACGAGCAGTACTTC. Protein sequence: CASSPIPGEVYEQYF.